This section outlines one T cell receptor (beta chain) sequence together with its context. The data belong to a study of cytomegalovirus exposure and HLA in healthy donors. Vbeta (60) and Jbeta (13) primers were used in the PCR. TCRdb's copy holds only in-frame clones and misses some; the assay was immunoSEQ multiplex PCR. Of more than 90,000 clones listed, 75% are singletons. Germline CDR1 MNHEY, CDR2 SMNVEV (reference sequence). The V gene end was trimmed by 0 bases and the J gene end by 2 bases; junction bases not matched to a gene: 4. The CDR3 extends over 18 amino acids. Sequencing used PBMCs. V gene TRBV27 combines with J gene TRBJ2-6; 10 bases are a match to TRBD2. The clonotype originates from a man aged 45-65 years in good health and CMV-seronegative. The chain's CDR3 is CASSLSGLAGAGANVLTF. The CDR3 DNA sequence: TGTGCCAGCAGTTTATCGGGGCTAGCGGGAGCTGGGGCCAACGTCCTGACTTTC.